The rows below give T cell receptor beta chains drawn from one sample of a study of shared clonotypes between healthy human individuals. Method: immunoSEQ multiplex PCR; TCRdb's copy keeps in-frame clones and lacks some. The top ten clones hold about 0.52% of a sample with roughly 1,000,000 clones, approximately 80% of them seen once. Sequencing was done on a sample of memory CD4+ T cells from PBMCs. The receptors shown here come from a man between 18 and 35 years old in good health. Some clones in this sample may be carry-over from other donors' samples. CDR3s include the opening cysteine and the closing phenylalanine or tryptophan. The D gene is left open where the match is weak. Size tells how often a clone was seen (once, few, many) or the class of an expanded clone, and some rows leave it out.

clone size	J gene	D gene	V gene	CDR3 protein	CDR3 DNA
-	TRBJ1-2	-	TRBV6-5	CASSYGRRAGYTF	TGTGCCAGCAGTTATGGCCGTCGGGCTGGCTACACCTTC
-	TRBJ1-2	-	TRBV5-1	CASSLALNYGYTF	TGCGCCAGCAGCTTGGCCCTAAACTATGGCTACACCTTC
-	TRBJ2-7	TRBD2	TRBV7-9	CASSFSRTSRGYEQYF	TGTGCCAGCAGCTTCTCCCGGACTAGCAGGGGCTACGAGCAGTACTTC
-	TRBJ1-2	-	TRBV28	CASSFRSYGYTF	TGTGCCAGCAGTTTTCGATCCTATGGCTACACCTTC
-	TRBJ2-5	-	TRBV9	CASSSPVGTQYF	TGTGCCAGCAGCTCCCCCGTTGGGACCCAGTACTTC
-	TRBJ1-3	-	TRBV28	CASSPTGRSGNTIYF	TGTGCCAGCAGCCCAACAGGGCGCTCTGGAAACACCATATATTTT
-	TRBJ1-5	-	TRBV18	CASSPPGDQPQHF	TGTGCCAGCTCACCACCTGGTGATCAGCCCCAGCATTTT
few	TRBJ2-7	TRBD1	TRBV6-5	CASTRDRVSYEQYF	TGTGCCAGCACCAGGGACAGGGTCTCCTACGAGCAGTACTTC
-	TRBJ2-1	-	TRBV11-2	CASSWDLYNEQFF	TGTGCCAGCAGTTGGGACCTTTACAATGAGCAGTTCTTC
few	TRBJ1-1	TRBD1	TRBV9	CASSWGQGGTEAFF	TGTGCCAGCAGTTGGGGACAGGGGGGCACTGAAGCTTTCTTT
-	TRBJ2-5	TRBD2	TRBV10-1	CASRKTSGPKETQYF	TGCGCCAGCAGGAAGACTAGCGGACCCAAAGAGACCCAGTACTTC
-	TRBJ2-3	-	TRBV7-2	CASSPIVLGTQYF	TGTGCCAGCAGCCCAATAGTTCTCGGTACGCAGTATTTT
-	TRBJ2-7	TRBD2	TRBV6-5	CASSYSGAYEQYF	TGTGCCAGCAGTTACAGCGGGGCGTACGAGCAGTACTTC
-	TRBJ1-2	-	TRBV6-1	CASFTQGGGYTF	TGTGCCAGCTTCACACAGGGCGGCGGCTACACCTTC
-	TRBJ2-7	-	TRBV27	CATSSVGGGYEQYF	TGTGCCACCTCCTCCGTGGGAGGTGGCTACGAGCAGTACTTC
few	TRBJ2-6	-	TRBV4-1	CASSSGTGVVGANVLTF	TGCGCCAGCAGCTCCGGGACGGGGGTTGTTGGGGCCAACGTCCTGACTTTC
-	TRBJ2-7	TRBD1	TRBV27	CASNQAGGEDHEQYF	TGTGCCAGCAACCAAGCAGGGGGCGAAGATCACGAGCAGTACTTC
few	TRBJ1-5	-	TRBV19	CASKEGSQPQHF	TGTGCCAGTAAGGAGGGATCACAGCCCCAGCATTTT
-	TRBJ1-5	-	TRBV2	CASRGQTYSNQPQHF	TGTGCCAGCCGCGGACAGACGTATAGCAATCAGCCCCAGCATTTT
once	TRBJ2-1	TRBD2	TRBV6-6	CASGRAGAYNEQFF	TGTGCCAGCGGGCGAGCGGGGGCCTACAATGAGCAGTTCTTC
many	TRBJ2-2	TRBD1	TRBV6-1	CASSDQRQGAGTGELFF	TGTGCCAGCAGTGACCAACGACAGGGGGCAGGCACCGGGGAGCTGTTTTTT
-	TRBJ2-1	-	TRBV9	CASSPRGGGTRRFF	TGTGCCAGCAGCCCGAGGGGAGGGGGGACACGTAGGTTCTTC